This section outlines one T cell receptor (beta chain) sequence together with its context. This entry comes from a study of blood T cell repertoires in COVID-19. Study-wide background: Italy, Spain and the United States were the sources of the convalescent and acute COVID-19 samples. T cells, B-cell-depleted T cells, or PBMCs supplied cDNA or gDNA.

As processed by the authors: From reference gene primer amplification, estimates of nucleated cell counts were derived. Produced via immunoSEQ multiplex PCR; TCRdb's table is partial and in-frame only. V and J calls and clone size are given by that table; D and trimming were obtained from the DNA. The sample shows 50,000 to 65,000 clones, more than 70% of them seen only once. This clonotype was obtained from a man between 65 and 85 years old with acute or convalescent COVID-19. What was sequenced was peripheral blood.

CDR3 nucleotide sequence: TGTGCTAGTGGTCCGGGGTACTATAATTCACCCCTCCACTTT. This encodes CASGPGYYNSPLHF. V usage is TRBV12-5 and J usage is TRBJ1-6; the D is unclear. Germline V gives CDR1 LGHNT, CDR2 FRNRAP. V lost 5 bases and J lost 3, with 8 bases in between. The CDR3 is made up of 14 amino acids. Complete variable domain (other parts from reference TRBV12-5 and TRBJ1-6): DARVTQTPRHKVTEMGQEVTMRCQPILGHNTVFWYRQTMMQGLELLAYFRNRAPLDDSGMPKDRFSAEMPDATLATLKIQPSEPRDSAVYFCASGPGYYNSPLHFGNGTRLTVT.